This section outlines one T cell receptor (beta chain) sequence together with its context. Its antigen is unidentified. Amplified TCR beta CDR3 regions came from RNA transcripts. TCR CDR3 underwent first-round RT-PCR with the HTBI primer set. TCRdb processed the multiplex PCR reads anew with MiXCR; each CDR3 protein has one entry. The data contain about 290,000 distinct CDR3 sequences, about an eighth of them singletons. The data derive from a study of T cells in Graves' hyperthyroidism and ophthalmopathy. Patients aged 18 to 65 had newly diagnosed hyperthyroidism lasting under 2 months. Together with thyroid ultrasound, orbital computed tomography, serum thyroxine and TRAb, clinical symptoms were used for diagnoses. The blood sample was taken at first hyperthyroidism diagnosis, before any ophthalmopathy symptoms. General observations from the study: Blood shared most expanded thyroid clonotypes above 0.001.

The V and J ends lost 3 bases and 7 bases respectively, with 6 bases between them. The CDR3 runs to 11 residues. Germline CDR1 LNHDA, CDR2 SQIVND (reference sequence). Sequencing input: blood. The sequence was collected from a woman aged 25 to 39 with Graves' hyperthyroidism that later progressed to Graves' ophthalmopathy. The V call is TRBV19, the J call TRBJ1-2; D is uncertain. The CDR3 DNA reads TGTGCCAGTAGTATCGGTCCTGGCTACACCTTC. Amino acids: CASSIGPGYTF.